Following are 27 T cell receptor beta chains from one sample sequenced in a study of T cell changes during pregnancy in multiple sclerosis. TCRdb keeps only in-frame clones here, not all; method: immunoSEQ multiplex PCR. The table has around 92,000 clones, 80% to 95% seen once. This sample comprised peripheral blood, obtained after pregnancy. Receptors originate from a female donor with multiple sclerosis, enrolled in a pregnancy study.

J is TRBJ2-7 and V is TRBV7-9, with D perhaps TRBD1 (6 bases). The CDR3 contains 15 residues. V lost 2 bases to trimming and J lost 2 bases, with 13 bases between them. Germline V gene data show CDR1 as SEHNR and CDR2 as FQNEAQ (reference sequence). The CDR3 sequence is CASSLRAGAAYEQYF. The CDR3 DNA reads TGTGCCAGCAGCTTAAGGGCAGGGGCGGCCTACGAGCAGTACTTC.

The rearrangement uses TRBV28 and TRBJ2-2; 12 bases fit TRBD2. With V trimmed by 3 bases and J by 1 base, 6 bases remained unmatched. The CDR3 loop spans 18 amino acids. Germline V gene sequence: CDR1 MDHEN, CDR2 SYDVKM. CDR3 in DNA: TGTGCCAGCAGTTTCCTCGGGACTAGCGGGCGGAACACCGGGGAGCTGTTTTTT. This gives the protein CASSFLGTSGRNTGELFF.

A word on this clone: The CDR3 ends on some other residue instead of the conserved phenylalanine or tryptophan, so this is likely a read error. The DNA is omitted, as the CDR3 cannot be located on it reliably, and the CDR3 follows TCRdb's listing. The V gene is TRBV6-4, the J gene TRBJ2-7; TRBD2 was called by the table and not checked on the DNA. The CDR3 is made up of 18 amino acids, end residues included. CDR1 MRHNA and CDR2 SNTAGT come from the germline V gene. CDR3: CASSDSTPLTSGTLRDPL.

The rearrangement joins TRBV30 to TRBJ2-7; D call uncertain. Trimming removed 2 bases at V and 3 bases at J, with 8 bases between. The CDR3 sequence is 12 residues long. From germline, CDR1 is GTSNPN and CDR2 SVGIG (reference sequence). The CDR3 DNA sequence: TGTGCCTGGAGTCTAGAGATCTACGAGCAGTACTTC. This codes for CAWSLEIYEQYF. The complete variable domain, with remaining parts taken from reference TRBV30 and TRBJ2-7, reads SQTIHQWPATLVQPVGSPLSLECTVEGTSNPNLYWYRQAAGRGLQLLFYSVGIGQISSEVPQNLSASRPQDRQFILSSKKLLLSDSGFYLCAWSLEIYEQYFGPGTRLTVT.

This chain uses TRBV15 with TRBJ2-2; 8 bases are a match to TRBD2. Unmatched junction bases numbered 14, after V lost 0 bases and J lost 5 bases. This CDR3 comprises 19 residues. CDR1 and CDR2 (germline): LNHNV, YYDKDF (reference sequence). In DNA, the CDR3 is TGTGCCACCAGCAGAGATATCGGAGGGCGGGAGGATTATACCGGGGAGCTGTTTTTT. This encodes CATSRDIGGREDYTGELFF.

This clone was found once. The V and J genes are TRBV5-1 and TRBJ2-3; possibly TRBD2 for D (6 bases). Trimming cost V 3 bases and J 2 bases, with 19 bases left between them. Germline values: CDR1 SGHRS, CDR2 YFSETQ. The CDR3 covers 17 residues. The CDR3 DNA sequence: TGCGCCAGCAGCTCGGGAGCAGGCAGGCTCCTCACAGATACGCAGTATTTT. As protein: CASSSGAGRLLTDTQYF.

The chain employs TRBV2 and TRBJ1-3; D is possibly TRBD1 (5 bases). Germline V gene data show CDR1 as SNHLY and CDR2 as FYNNEI. CDR3 length equals 15 residues. V lost 6 bases to trimming and J lost 2 bases, with 14 bases between them. CDR3 sequence reads: CASRRQSNTGNTIYF. The CDR3 DNA reads as TGTGCCAGCAGGAGACAGTCGAACACTGGAAACACCATATATTTT. Drawing the rest from reference TRBV2 and TRBJ1-3, the complete variable domain is EPEVTQTPSHQVTQMGQEVILRCVPISNHLYFYWYRQILGQKVEFLVSFYNNEISEKSEIFDDQFSVERPDGSNFTLKIRSTKLEDSAMYFCASRRQSNTGNTIYFGEGSWLTVV.

This clone was seen only a few times. V usage is TRBV19 and J usage is TRBJ1-3; no reliable D call. Germline V gene sequence: CDR1 LNHDA, CDR2 SQIVND (reference sequence). Trimming left V 6 bases short and J 3 bases short, with 3 bases between. The CDR3 sequence is 11 residues long. CDR3 region: CASSLGNTIYF. For the CDR3, the DNA is TGTGCCAGTAGCCTTGGAAACACCATATATTTT.

The chain couples TRBV27 to TRBJ2-1; perhaps TRBD2 as D (7 bases). V was cut by 3 bases and J by 7 bases, with 13 bases left in between. In germline, CDR1 is MNHEY, CDR2 SMNVEV (reference sequence). This CDR3 comprises 14 residues. The CDR3 sequence: CASSLRGGPNEQFF. As DNA, the CDR3 is TGTGCCAGCAGTTTGAGGGGGGGACCAAATGAGCAGTTCTTC.

The J gene is TRBJ2-5, the V gene TRBV19; D perhaps matches TRBD1 (6 bases). V lost 3 bases and J lost 4, with 15 bases in between. Germline V lookup: CDR1 LNHDA, CDR2 SQIVND (reference sequence). The CDR3 is made up of 15 amino acids. CDR3 coding DNA: TGTGCCAGTAGTATCTTTCAGGGGAGTCGAGAGACCCAGTACTTC. It specifies CASSIFQGSRETQYF. The whole variable domain, filled in from reference TRBV19 and TRBJ2-5, reads DGGITQSPKYLFRKEGQNVTLSCEQNLNHDAMYWYRQDPGQGLRLIYYSQIVNDFQKGDIAEGYSVSREKKESFPLTVTSAQKNPTAFYLCASSIFQGSRETQYFGPGTRLLVL.

This clone was seen just once. The CDR3 region has the DNA TGCGCCAGCATCCTAGACAGGACGAACACTGAAGCTTTCTTT. It encodes CASILDRTNTEAFF. The chain carries TRBV10-2 and TRBJ1-1, with TRBD1 as a possible D gene (6 bases). The CDR3 totals 14 residues. Per the germline V gene, CDR1 is WSHSY and CDR2 is SAAADI. V was shortened by 7 bases and J by 1 base, with 13 bases between the two germline ends.

This chain connects TRBV7-9 to TRBJ2-5; no reliable D call. Deletions cut 5 bases from V and 1 base from J, with 14 bases between. The length of the CDR3 is 15 residues. From germline, CDR1 is SEHNR and CDR2 FQNEAQ (reference sequence). The CDR3 region is CASSAYQAFQETQYF. CDR3 bases: TGTGCCAGCAGCGCGTACCAGGCGTTCCAAGAGACCCAGTACTTC.

This chain uses TRBV9 with TRBJ1-2; maybe TRBD1 (5 bases). The germline V gene encodes CDR1 SGDLS and CDR2 YYNGEE. The V gene lost 0 bases and the J gene lost 3 bases, with 21 bases spanning the gap. This CDR3 region has 18 residues. The CDR3 region is CASSVDQMPRGGDYGYTF. In DNA form, the CDR3 reads TGTGCCAGCAGCGTAGACCAAATGCCTCGGGGAGGGGACTATGGCTACACCTTC.

The rearrangement uses TRBV5-1 and TRBJ2-1, with 9 bases aligning to TRBD2. The V and J ends lost 0 bases and 5 bases, in that order; junction bases with no gene match: 6. The V gene's germline CDR1 is SGHRS and CDR2 YFSETQ. The CDR3 spans 16 residues. This CDR3 reads CASSLDSGSVHNEQFF. The CDR3 DNA reads as TGCGCCAGCAGCTTGGATAGCGGGAGCGTCCACAATGAGCAGTTCTTC.

This chain joins TRBV5-1 and TRBJ1-4; 10 bases are shared with TRBD1. Per the germline V gene, CDR1 is SGHRS and CDR2 is YFSETQ. J lost 2 bases, V lost 4 bases, and 8 bases had no gene match. The CDR3 runs to 17 residues. The CDR3 here is CASSRLGTGATNEKLFF. The CDR3, as DNA: TGCGCCAGCAGCCGATTAGGGACAGGGGCGACTAATGAAAAACTGTTTTTT.

The V and J genes are TRBV6-5 and TRBJ2-7; TRBD1 matches 9 bases. Losses at the gene ends were 2 bases for V and 1 base for J; bases not matched to a gene: 6. The germline V gene encodes CDR1 MNHEY and CDR2 SVGAGI. The CDR3 sequence is 16 residues long. DNA of the CDR3: TGTGCCAGCAGTTACAGGGGACAGGGTCTTTCCTACGAGCAGTACTTC. As protein: CASSYRGQGLSYEQYF.

The chain links TRBV5-1 to TRBJ1-1, with 8 positions matching TRBD1. The CDR3 length is 13 residues. In germline, CDR1 is SGHRS, CDR2 YFSETQ. Trimming cost V 5 bases and J 7 bases; bases outside gene matches: 7. CDR3 amino acids: CASRRTGTVEAFF. CDR3 nucleotide sequence: TGCGCCAGCAGGAGGACAGGGACCGTTGAAGCTTTCTTT.

The J gene is TRBJ1-1, the V gene TRBV5-1; 8 bases agree with TRBD1. Germline V gives CDR1 SGHRS, CDR2 YFSETQ. CDR3 length: 15 residues. J lost 5 bases, V lost 3 bases, and 9 bases had no gene match. The CDR3 loop is CASSSGQGYGTEAFF. CDR3 coding DNA: TGCGCCAGCAGCTCCGGACAGGGATATGGTACTGAAGCTTTCTTT.

This clone was seen once. For the CDR3, the DNA is TGTGCCAGCAGCGCCGGGACATCCGCGGATACGCAGTATTTT. Protein: CASSAGTSADTQYF. The rearrangement joins TRBV9 to TRBJ2-3, with D maybe TRBD1 (6 bases). CDR1 is SGDLS and CDR2 is YYNGEE in the germline V gene. This CDR3 has 14 residues. V was cut by 3 bases and J by 6 bases, with 14 bases left in between.

The chain uses TRBV19 and TRBJ1-2; a possible D gene is TRBD1 (6 bases). This CDR3 has 15 residues. CDR1 and CDR2 (germline): LNHDA, SQIVND (reference sequence). V was trimmed by 6 bases and J by 3 bases, leaving 17 bases between them. CDR3 bases: TGTGCCAGTAGGACAGGTTGGGGAATGGACTATGGCTACACCTTC. Encoded protein: CASRTGWGMDYGYTF. Filled out from reference TRBV19 and TRBJ1-2, the complete variable domain reads DGGITQSPKYLFRKEGQNVTLSCEQNLNHDAMYWYRQDPGQGLRLIYYSQIVNDFQKGDIAEGYSVSREKKESFPLTVTSAQKNPTAFYLCASRTGWGMDYGYTFGSGTRLTVV.

This chain joins TRBV29-1 and TRBJ2-2; 13 bases are a match to TRBD2. There are 16 residues in the CDR3. The germline gives CDR1 SQVTM, CDR2 ANQGSEA. Losses at the gene ends were 6 bases for V and 3 bases for J; bases not matched to a gene: 7. The CDR3 is CSVQGLAGLDTGELFF. In DNA, the CDR3 is TGCAGCGTCCAGGGACTAGCGGGACTCGACACCGGGGAGCTGTTTTTT.

This rearrangement joins TRBV4-1 to TRBJ2-7; TRBD2 matches 12 bases. Per the germline V gene, CDR1 is MGHRA and CDR2 is YSYEKL. V shed 0 bases, J shed 5 bases, and the junction held 5 bases outside the gene matches. The CDR3 sequence is 16 residues long. The CDR3 protein is CASSQDTASGRDEQYF. CDR3 DNA sequence: TGCGCCAGCAGCCAAGATACGGCTAGCGGGAGGGACGAGCAGTACTTC.

The chain couples TRBV15 to TRBJ2-7; TRBD2 matches at 8 bases. Unmatched junction bases numbered 12, after V lost 5 bases and J lost 6 bases. The germline V gene has CDR1 LNHNV and CDR2 YYDKDF (reference sequence). The CDR3 spans 15 residues. CDR3 nucleotides: TGTGCCACCAGCGGACCGGGACTAGGGTTTAGCGAGCAGTACTTC. Translating it yields CATSGPGLGFSEQYF.

J is TRBJ2-1 and V is TRBV28, with D possibly TRBD2 on 7 matching bases. Trimming left V 10 bases short and J 4 bases short, with 14 bases between. Germline assignment: CDR1 MDHEN and CDR2 SYDVKM. The CDR3 contains 13 residues. As DNA, the CDR3 is TGTGCCATTGCGGGGGCAAATTACAATGAGCAGTTCTTC. Its protein is CAIAGANYNEQFF.

The chain has TRBV30 and TRBJ2-1; TRBD2 agrees at 13 bases. The CDR3 loop spans 14 amino acids. Looked up from germline, CDR1 is GTSNPN and CDR2 is SVGIG (reference sequence). The CDR3 DNA is TGTGCTCGCCGGACTAGCGGGAGCTACAATGAGCAGTTCTTC. It codes for CARRTSGSYNEQFF. Supplemented by reference TRBV30 and TRBJ2-1, the full variable domain reads SQTIHQWPATLVQPVGSPLSLECTVEGTSNPNLYWYRQAAGRGLQLLFYSVGIGQISSEVPQNLSASRPQDRQFILSSKKLLLSDSGFYLCARRTSGSYNEQFFGPGTRLTVL.

A word on this clone: At one end the junction does not follow the germline gene, possibly because of a read error. CDR3 bases: TGCGCCAGCAGACAGCGGAGAACCCACTACAATGGGCAGTTCTTC. It yields the protein CASRQRRTHYNGQFF. This sequence joins TRBV23-1 and TRBJ2-1; D is possibly TRBD2 (5 bases). TRBV23-1 is given ORF status, its function remaining uncertain. The CDR3 contains 15 residues.

The CDR3 DNA reads as TGTGCCAGCTCACCACCGGGACTAGATTATTACAATGAGCAGTTCTTC. Translating gives CASSPPGLDYYNEQFF. The chain has TRBV18 and TRBJ2-1; the match to TRBD2 covers 8 bases. The CDR3 loop spans 16 amino acids. Germline CDR1 KGHSH, CDR2 LQKENI. V gave up 0 bases and J gave up 4 bases; unmatched junction bases: 5.